This T cell receptor beta chain stems from a study of spatial heterogeneity in lung cancer. Study in general: TCR and UMI combinations that were unique each appeared, on average, more than ten times in raw reads.

Each molecule of TCR cDNA was tagged with one unique molecular identifier. TCRdb used MiXCR to reprocess the 5' RACE reads, holding one entry per CDR3 protein. The data contain 43,000 or so distinct CDR3 sequences, around 6.8% of them singletons. Indicated time point: sample taken at primary tumor resection. No cells were sorted before sequencing. The whole RNA sequenced was extracted from tumor, nontumor lung or frozen PBMC. Germline loops: CDR1 MDHEN, CDR2 SYDVKM. The ends lost 10 bases at V and 4 bases at J; junction bases unmatched: 14. CDR3 size: 18 residues. This clonotype was recorded a few times. The antigen remains undetermined. Regarding the study as a whole: In blood, ubiquitous expanded tumor TCRs appeared more at resection than follow-up.

The clonotype originates from a female donor with early-stage non-small cell lung cancer. The rearrangement uses TRBV28 and TRBJ2-1; 15 bases are a match to TRBD2. The sequencing used PBMCs, collected at surgery. Written as DNA, the CDR3 is TGTGCCACCAAGCCGGGACTAGCGGGGGGCCGCTTTTACAATGAGCAGTTCTTC. This gives the protein CATKPGLAGGRFYNEQFF.